The 4 T cell receptor beta chains reported below all come from one sample, sequenced in a study of cytomegalovirus exposure and HLA in healthy donors. 60 Vbeta and 13 Jbeta primers were used in PCR. Method: immunoSEQ multiplex PCR; TCRdb's copy keeps in-frame clones and lacks some. This table has some 150,000 clones, roughly three quarters appearing once. Sequencing was carried out using PBMCs. The receptors shown here come from a male donor in good health and CMV-seronegative.

V usage is TRBV29-1 and J usage is TRBJ1-4, with 11 bases that match TRBD1. Germline lookup yields CDR1 SQVTM and CDR2 ANQGSEA. The V gene end was trimmed by 6 bases and the J gene end by 7 bases; junction bases not matched to a gene: 4. The CDR3 is made up of 13 amino acids. The chain's CDR3 is CSVWTGGGEKLFF. In nucleotides, the CDR3 is TGCAGCGTCTGGACAGGGGGCGGTGAAAAACTGTTTTTT.

The gene calls are TRBV15 and TRBJ1-5, with D tentatively TRBD1 (6 bases). Germline CDR1 and CDR2: LNHNV and YYDKDF (reference sequence). V was clipped by 0 bases and J by 2 bases, with 11 bases between them. This CDR3 is built from 16 residues. Here the CDR3 reads CATSRDSRQGNQPQHF. CDR3 nucleotides: TGTGCCACCAGCAGAGACTCCAGACAGGGCAATCAGCCCCAGCATTTT.

This clone showed up just a few times. This chain uses TRBV4-1 with TRBJ2-3; the D gene is possibly TRBD1 (7 bases). The V gene's germline CDR1 is MGHRA and CDR2 YSYEKL. The CDR3 covers 15 residues. V lost 4 bases and J lost 6, with 17 bases in between. CDR3 amino acids: CASSRITGAGDTQYF. The CDR3, as DNA: TGCGCCAGCAGCCGAATAACAGGGGCGGGGGATACGCAGTATTTT.

The chain employs TRBV7-2 and TRBJ2-5, with 9 bases identical to TRBD1. The CDR3 is 15 residues long. Germline CDR1 reads SGHTA; CDR2 reads FQGNSA. The V segment lost 6 bases and the J segment 2 bases; nucleotides outside the gene matches: 7. This CDR3 is CASSRDGQGQETQYF. The CDR3 DNA sequence: TGTGCCAGCAGTCGAGATGGACAGGGGCAAGAGACCCAGTACTTC.